A selection of T cell receptor beta chains follows, all from one sample in a study of spatial heterogeneity in lung cancer. TCRdb analysed the 5' RACE reads with MiXCR anew, one entry per CDR3 protein. The sample shows some 34,000 distinct CDR3 sequences, less than 9% of them seen only once. Specimen: PBMCs, collected at surgery. The receptors derive from a female donor with early-stage non-small cell lung cancer. CDR3s include the opening cysteine and the closing phenylalanine or tryptophan. The order of the fields is D gene, clone size, V gene, J gene, CDR3 protein, CDR3 DNA. The D gene is left open where the match is weak. A clone size is listed for some rows: how often the clone was seen (once, few, many), or a class if it is expanded.

d_call: -
clone_size: many
v_call: TRBV15
j_call: TRBJ2-1
cdr3_aa: CATSTGLPGSEQFF
cdr3_nt: TGTGCCACCAGCACTGGGCTACCGGGAAGTGAGCAGTTCTTC

d_call: -
clone_size: few
v_call: TRBV20-1
j_call: TRBJ1-1
cdr3_aa: CSARAQNRAGTEAFF
cdr3_nt: TGCAGTGCTAGAGCACAGAACAGGGCGGGCACTGAAGCTTTCTTT

d_call: -
clone_size: few
v_call: TRBV9
j_call: TRBJ1-5
cdr3_aa: CASSVDFGSQPQHF
cdr3_nt: TGTGCCAGCAGCGTAGATTTCGGGAGTCAGCCCCAGCATTTT

d_call: TRBD1
clone_size: many
v_call: TRBV2
j_call: TRBJ2-1
cdr3_aa: CSSGGDFNEQFF
cdr3_nt: TGTTCTTCAGGGGGAGATTTTAATGAGCAGTTCTTC

d_call: -
clone_size: few
v_call: TRBV12-3/TRBV12-4
j_call: TRBJ1-1
cdr3_aa: CASTLAGRRTEAFF
cdr3_nt: TGTGCCAGCACCCTCGCGGGTCGGCGAACTGAAGCTTTCTTT

d_call: -
clone_size: -
v_call: TRBV5-1
j_call: TRBJ2-1
cdr3_aa: CASSLTRTYNEQFF
cdr3_nt: TGCGCCAGCAGCTTAACAAGAACCTACAATGAGCAGTTCTTC

d_call: -
clone_size: many
v_call: TRBV6-1
j_call: TRBJ1-1
cdr3_aa: CASSEPADTEAFF
cdr3_nt: TGTGCCAGCAGTGAACCTGCGGACACTGAAGCTTTCTTT

d_call: TRBD2
clone_size: -
v_call: TRBV6-1
j_call: TRBJ2-5
cdr3_aa: CASTRLAGDETQYF
cdr3_nt: TGTGCCAGCACCCGACTAGCGGGAGATGAGACCCAGTACTTC

d_call: -
clone_size: few
v_call: TRBV6-1
j_call: TRBJ1-5
cdr3_aa: CASSGSVNQPQHF
cdr3_nt: TGTGCCAGCAGTGGCTCAGTCAATCAGCCCCAGCATTTT

d_call: -
clone_size: -
v_call: TRBV7-2
j_call: TRBJ1-2
cdr3_aa: CASSLLMGYGYTF
cdr3_nt: TGTGCCAGCAGCTTGTTGATGGGATATGGCTACACCTTC

d_call: TRBD1
clone_size: -
v_call: TRBV19
j_call: TRBJ2-1
cdr3_aa: CASTETGWNEQFF
cdr3_nt: TGTGCCAGTACCGAGACAGGGTGGAATGAGCAGTTCTTC

d_call: TRBD2
clone_size: many
v_call: TRBV7-2
j_call: TRBJ2-3
cdr3_aa: CASSLGPGGPADTQYF
cdr3_nt: TGTGCCAGCAGCTTAGGTCCGGGAGGGCCCGCAGATACGCAGTATTTT

d_call: -
clone_size: many
v_call: TRBV10-3
j_call: TRBJ2-1
cdr3_aa: CAISASASYNEQFF
cdr3_nt: TGTGCCATCAGTGCAAGCGCCTCCTACAATGAGCAGTTCTTC

d_call: -
clone_size: few
v_call: TRBV11-1
j_call: TRBJ2-5
cdr3_aa: CASSLAVRLGETQYF
cdr3_nt: TGTGCCAGCAGCTTAGCGGTTCGCCTCGGGGAGACCCAGTACTTC

d_call: TRBD2
clone_size: few
v_call: TRBV5-1
j_call: TRBJ2-7
cdr3_aa: CASSAGLAGVTEQYF
cdr3_nt: TGCGCCAGCAGCGCGGGACTAGCGGGAGTTACCGAGCAGTACTTC

d_call: -
clone_size: many
v_call: TRBV20-1
j_call: TRBJ2-3
cdr3_aa: CSSFLEGNTQYF
cdr3_nt: TGCAGTTCCTTTCTAGAGGGAAATACGCAGTATTTT

d_call: -
clone_size: many
v_call: TRBV11-2
j_call: TRBJ1-6
cdr3_aa: CASSPRDRRSYNSPLHF
cdr3_nt: TGTGCCAGCAGCCCCCGGGACCGACGCTCCTATAATTCACCCCTCCACTTT

d_call: -
clone_size: few
v_call: TRBV20-1
j_call: TRBJ2-3
cdr3_aa: CSARNPGGTDTQYF
cdr3_nt: TGCAGTGCTAGGAATCCTGGCGGCACAGATACGCAGTATTTT

d_call: -
clone_size: many
v_call: TRBV2
j_call: TRBJ2-3
cdr3_aa: CASSDIADWGPGTDTQYF
cdr3_nt: TGTGCCAGCAGTGATATCGCCGATTGGGGGCCCGGCACAGATACGCAGTATTTT

d_call: -
clone_size: -
v_call: TRBV30
j_call: TRBJ2-1
cdr3_aa: CAWSRGLEQFF
cdr3_nt: TGTGCCTGGAGCCGTGGACTAGAGCAGTTCTTC

d_call: -
clone_size: -
v_call: TRBV20-1
j_call: TRBJ2-3
cdr3_aa: CSVRSRTDTQYF
cdr3_nt: TGCAGTGTTAGATCCCGGACAGATACGCAGTATTTT

d_call: TRBD1
clone_size: many
v_call: TRBV6-4
j_call: TRBJ2-3
cdr3_aa: CASRPGQGSDTQYF
cdr3_nt: TGTGCCAGCAGACCGGGACAGGGTTCAGATACGCAGTATTTT

d_call: -
clone_size: many
v_call: TRBV7-6
j_call: TRBJ2-3
cdr3_aa: CASSSWDGRRPDTQYF
cdr3_nt: TGTGCCAGCAGCTCCTGGGACGGGCGGCGCCCAGATACGCAGTATTTT

d_call: -
clone_size: few
v_call: TRBV2
j_call: TRBJ1-6
cdr3_aa: CASSEAAYNSPLHF
cdr3_nt: TGTGCCAGCAGTGAGGCAGCTTATAATTCACCCCTCCACTTT

d_call: -
clone_size: few
v_call: TRBV5-1
j_call: TRBJ2-3
cdr3_aa: CASSARTDTQYF
cdr3_nt: TGCGCCAGCAGCGCCCGCACAGATACGCAGTATTTT

d_call: -
clone_size: few
v_call: TRBV27
j_call: TRBJ1-2
cdr3_aa: CASSLIETVRGYTF
cdr3_nt: TGTGCCAGCAGTTTAATCGAGACAGTTAGAGGCTACACCTTC

d_call: -
clone_size: -
v_call: TRBV7-8
j_call: TRBJ2-7
cdr3_aa: CASSLGETQALYEQYF
cdr3_nt: TGTGCCAGCAGCTTAGGCGAGACTCAGGCCCTTTACGAGCAGTACTTC

d_call: -
clone_size: -
v_call: TRBV11-2
j_call: TRBJ2-1
cdr3_aa: CASSFYMGATYNEQFF
cdr3_nt: TGTGCCAGCAGCTTTTACATGGGGGCTACCTACAATGAGCAGTTCTTC

d_call: TRBD2
clone_size: many
v_call: TRBV5-1
j_call: TRBJ2-2
cdr3_aa: CASSLLAGVYQNTGELFF
cdr3_nt: TGCGCCAGCAGCTTGCTAGCGGGGGTTTACCAGAACACCGGGGAGCTGTTTTTT

d_call: -
clone_size: many
v_call: TRBV11-2
j_call: TRBJ1-4
cdr3_aa: CASSQIRASNEKLFF
cdr3_nt: TGTGCCAGCAGCCAGATTCGGGCGTCTAATGAAAAACTGTTTTTT

d_call: -
clone_size: many
v_call: TRBV7-9
j_call: TRBJ1-4
cdr3_aa: CASSFNGVKDEKLFF
cdr3_nt: TGTGCCAGCAGCTTTAACGGAGTGAAGGATGAAAAACTGTTTTTT

d_call: -
clone_size: few
v_call: TRBV5-4
j_call: TRBJ2-5
cdr3_aa: CASSSAGYGETQYF
cdr3_nt: TGTGCCAGCAGCTCCGCGGGGTACGGGGAGACCCAGTACTTC

d_call: TRBD2
clone_size: many
v_call: TRBV5-1
j_call: TRBJ2-7
cdr3_aa: CASSPTLAGGPSYEQYF
cdr3_nt: TGCGCCAGCAGTCCCACCCTAGCGGGAGGTCCCTCCTACGAGCAGTACTTC

d_call: TRBD2
clone_size: few
v_call: TRBV6-4
j_call: TRBJ2-1
cdr3_aa: CASTPLPGTSSYNEQFF
cdr3_nt: TGTGCCAGCACCCCCCTTCCCGGGACTAGCTCCTACAATGAGCAGTTCTTC

d_call: -
clone_size: few
v_call: TRBV2
j_call: TRBJ2-5
cdr3_aa: CASRAYEAQYF
cdr3_nt: TGTGCCAGCAGAGCTTACGAGGCCCAGTACTTC

d_call: -
clone_size: many
v_call: TRBV10-3
j_call: TRBJ2-1
cdr3_aa: CAISESPSSSYNEQFF
cdr3_nt: TGTGCCATCAGTGAGTCGCCGTCGAGCTCCTACAATGAGCAGTTCTTC

d_call: -
clone_size: many
v_call: TRBV15
j_call: TRBJ2-7
cdr3_aa: CATSSYGDYEQYF
cdr3_nt: TGTGCCACCAGCAGTTACGGAGACTACGAGCAGTACTTC

d_call: -
clone_size: few
v_call: TRBV11-2
j_call: TRBJ1-5
cdr3_aa: CASSLDLRQPQHF
cdr3_nt: TGTGCCAGCAGCTTAGATCTGAGGCAGCCCCAGCATTTT

d_call: TRBD2
clone_size: -
v_call: TRBV20-1
j_call: TRBJ2-7
cdr3_aa: CSAQSGSESNEQYF
cdr3_nt: TGCAGTGCCCAGAGCGGGAGTGAGTCCAACGAGCAGTACTTC

d_call: -
clone_size: -
v_call: TRBV11-2
j_call: TRBJ1-6
cdr3_aa: CASSFTGSNSPLHF
cdr3_nt: TGTGCCAGCAGCTTTACAGGGAGTAATTCACCCCTCCACTTT

d_call: TRBD2
clone_size: -
v_call: TRBV4-2
j_call: TRBJ2-3
cdr3_aa: CASSQVLSTSESTDTQYF
cdr3_nt: TGTGCCAGCAGCCAAGTATTATCGACTAGCGAGAGCACAGATACGCAGTATTTT

d_call: -
clone_size: -
v_call: TRBV6-1
j_call: TRBJ1-2
cdr3_aa: CASVRQSEGYTF
cdr3_nt: TGTGCCAGCGTCAGGCAGTCGGAAGGCTACACCTTC

d_call: -
clone_size: few
v_call: TRBV19
j_call: TRBJ1-1
cdr3_aa: CASTSNGVVADTEAFF
cdr3_nt: TGTGCCAGTACCTCAAATGGGGTCGTGGCCGACACTGAAGCTTTCTTT

d_call: TRBD1
clone_size: few
v_call: TRBV7-9
j_call: TRBJ1-1
cdr3_aa: CASSLALGTGRATEAFF
cdr3_nt: TGTGCCAGCAGCTTAGCGCTAGGGACAGGGAGGGCCACTGAAGCTTTCTTT

d_call: -
clone_size: many
v_call: TRBV5-1
j_call: TRBJ2-5
cdr3_aa: CASIRGIGETQYF
cdr3_nt: TGCGCCAGCATAAGAGGGATCGGAGAGACCCAGTACTTC

d_call: -
clone_size: many
v_call: TRBV20-1
j_call: TRBJ1-1
cdr3_aa: CSARVSTMNTEAFF
cdr3_nt: TGCAGTGCTAGAGTCTCCACCATGAACACTGAAGCTTTCTTT

d_call: TRBD2
clone_size: -
v_call: TRBV9
j_call: TRBJ2-5
cdr3_aa: CASSALGLAEEETQYF
cdr3_nt: TGTGCCAGCAGCGCCTTGGGGCTAGCGGAGGAAGAGACCCAGTACTTC

d_call: -
clone_size: once
v_call: TRBV7-8
j_call: TRBJ1-6
cdr3_aa: CASSLYRDYNSPLHF
cdr3_nt: TGTGCCAGCAGCTTATACAGGGACTATAATTCACCCCTCCACTTT

d_call: TRBD2
clone_size: large
v_call: TRBV9
j_call: TRBJ2-5
cdr3_aa: CASSVLAGGPGETQYF
cdr3_nt: TGTGCCAGCAGCGTACTAGCGGGAGGGCCGGGGGAGACCCAGTACTTC